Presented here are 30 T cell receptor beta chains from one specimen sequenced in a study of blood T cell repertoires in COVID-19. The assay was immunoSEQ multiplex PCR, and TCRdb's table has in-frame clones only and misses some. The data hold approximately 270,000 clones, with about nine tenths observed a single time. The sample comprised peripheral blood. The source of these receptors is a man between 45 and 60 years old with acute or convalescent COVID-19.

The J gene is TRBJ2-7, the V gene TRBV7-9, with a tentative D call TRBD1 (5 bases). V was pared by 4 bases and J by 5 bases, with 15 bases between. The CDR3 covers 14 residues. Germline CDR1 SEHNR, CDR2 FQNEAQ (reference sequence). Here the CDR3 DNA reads TGTGCCAGCAGCTCCTTCCAGGGCCAGGACGAGCAGTACTTC. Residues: CASSSFQGQDEQYF.

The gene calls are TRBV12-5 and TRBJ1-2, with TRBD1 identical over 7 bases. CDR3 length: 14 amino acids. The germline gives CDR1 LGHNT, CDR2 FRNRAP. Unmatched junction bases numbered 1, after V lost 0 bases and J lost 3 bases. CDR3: CASGLVDRDYGYTF. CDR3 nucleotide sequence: TGTGCTAGTGGTTTGGTCGACAGGGACTATGGCTACACCTTC.

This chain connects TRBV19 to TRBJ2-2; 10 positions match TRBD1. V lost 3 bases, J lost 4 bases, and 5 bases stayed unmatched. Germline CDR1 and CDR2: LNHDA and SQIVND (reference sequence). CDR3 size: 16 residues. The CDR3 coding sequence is TGTGCCAGTAGTATCCGGGACAGGGGTCCCACCGGGGAGCTGTTTTTT. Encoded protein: CASSIRDRGPTGELFF.

The CDR3: CASSRGHGEPEQFF. The CDR3 DNA reads TGTGCCAGCAGCAGAGGGCACGGGGAGCCTGAGCAGTTCTTC. V usage is TRBV5-4 and J usage is TRBJ2-1, with D possibly TRBD2 on 5 matching bases. V lost 4 bases to trimming and J lost 9 bases, with 17 bases between them. The CDR3 is made up of 14 amino acids. Germline-derived CDR1 and CDR2 are SGHNT and YYREEE (reference sequence).

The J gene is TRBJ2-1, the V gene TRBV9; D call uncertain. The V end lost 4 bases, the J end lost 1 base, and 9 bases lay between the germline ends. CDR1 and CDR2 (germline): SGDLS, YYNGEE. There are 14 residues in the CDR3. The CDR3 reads CASSPTVSYNEQFF. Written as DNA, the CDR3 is TGTGCCAGCAGCCCAACAGTATCCTACAATGAGCAGTTCTTC. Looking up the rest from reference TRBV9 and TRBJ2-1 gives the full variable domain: DSGVTQTPKHLITATGQRVTLRCSPRSGDLSVYWYQQSLDQGLQFLIQYYNGEERAKGNILERFSAQQFPDLHSELNLSSLELGDSALYFCASSPTVSYNEQFFGPGTRLTVL.

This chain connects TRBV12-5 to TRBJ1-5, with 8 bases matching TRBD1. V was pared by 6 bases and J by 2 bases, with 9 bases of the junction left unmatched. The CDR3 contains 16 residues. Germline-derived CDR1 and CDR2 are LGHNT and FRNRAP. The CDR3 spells CASGKQGGVGNQPQHF. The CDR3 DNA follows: TGTGCTAGTGGAAAACAGGGGGGAGTTGGCAATCAGCCCCAGCATTTT.

The CDR3 spells CASRGLKVQTVRNTEAFF. In DNA form, the CDR3 reads TGTGCCAGCAGGGGGCTCAAGGTCCAGACAGTTCGGAACACTGAAGCTTTCTTT. The chain couples TRBV27 to TRBJ1-1, with a weak D call TRBD1 (5 bases). Trimming cost V 6 bases and J 1 base, with 24 bases left between them. The CDR3 loop spans 18 amino acids. From germline, CDR1 is MNHEY and CDR2 SMNVEV (reference sequence).

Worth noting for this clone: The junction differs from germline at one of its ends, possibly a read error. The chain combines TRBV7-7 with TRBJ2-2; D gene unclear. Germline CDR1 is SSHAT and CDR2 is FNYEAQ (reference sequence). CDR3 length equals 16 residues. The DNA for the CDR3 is TGTGCTAGCAGCTTAGGATCCACTATGGACACCGGGGAGCTGTTTTTT. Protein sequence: CASSLGSTMDTGELFF. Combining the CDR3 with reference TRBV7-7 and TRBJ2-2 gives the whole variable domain GAGVSQSPRYKVTKRGQDVTLRCDPISSHATLYWYQQALGQGPEFLTYFNYEAQPDKSGLPSDRFSAERPEGSISTLTIQRTEQRDSAMYRCASSLGSTMDTGELFFGEGSRLTVL.

In DNA, the CDR3 is TGTGCCAGCAGTGACCGCTACGGGCAGCCCCAGCATTTT. Protein product: CASSDRYGQPQHF. The V gene is TRBV6-1, the J gene TRBJ1-5; D is unresolved. The CDR3 sequence is 13 residues long. Germline CDR1 reads MNHNS; CDR2 reads SASEGT. The V end was cut by 3 bases, the J end by 7 bases, with 10 bases between.

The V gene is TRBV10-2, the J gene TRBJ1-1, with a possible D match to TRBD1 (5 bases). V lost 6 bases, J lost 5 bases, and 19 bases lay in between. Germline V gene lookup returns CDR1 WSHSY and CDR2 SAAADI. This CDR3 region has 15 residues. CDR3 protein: CASRRNGGGRTEAFF. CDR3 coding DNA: TGCGCCAGCAGAAGAAACGGGGGTGGACGGACTGAAGCTTTCTTT.

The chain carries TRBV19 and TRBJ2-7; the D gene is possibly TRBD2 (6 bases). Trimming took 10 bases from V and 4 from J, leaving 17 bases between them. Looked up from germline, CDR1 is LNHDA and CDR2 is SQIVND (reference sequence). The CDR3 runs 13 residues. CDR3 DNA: TGTGCCACCAAGGAGGGTGGGCAATACGAGCAGTACTTC. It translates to CATKEGGQYEQYF. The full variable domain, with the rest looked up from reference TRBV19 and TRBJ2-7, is DGGITQSPKYLFRKEGQNVTLSCEQNLNHDAMYWYRQDPGQGLRLIYYSQIVNDFQKGDIAEGYSVSREKKESFPLTVTSAQKNPTAFYLCATKEGGQYEQYFGPGTRLTVT.

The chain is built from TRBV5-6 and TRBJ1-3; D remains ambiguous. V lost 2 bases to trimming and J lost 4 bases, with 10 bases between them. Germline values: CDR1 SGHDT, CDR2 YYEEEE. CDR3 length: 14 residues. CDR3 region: CASSFAWAGNTIYF. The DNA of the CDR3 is TGTGCCAGCAGCTTCGCATGGGCCGGAAACACCATATATTTT.

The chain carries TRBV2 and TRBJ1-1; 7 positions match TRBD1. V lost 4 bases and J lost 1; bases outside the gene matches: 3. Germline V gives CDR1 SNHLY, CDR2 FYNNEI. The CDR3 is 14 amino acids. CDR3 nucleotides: TGTGCCAGCAGTGCAAAGGGGGCGAACACTGAAGCTTTCTTT. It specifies CASSAKGANTEAFF.

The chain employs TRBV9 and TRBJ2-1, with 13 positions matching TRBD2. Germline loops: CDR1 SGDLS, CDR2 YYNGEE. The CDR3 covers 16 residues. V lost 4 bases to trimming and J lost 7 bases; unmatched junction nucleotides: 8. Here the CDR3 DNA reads TGTGCCAGCAGCCCTACTAGCGGGGGGGCTTGGAATGAGCAGTTCTTC. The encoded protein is CASSPTSGGAWNEQFF.

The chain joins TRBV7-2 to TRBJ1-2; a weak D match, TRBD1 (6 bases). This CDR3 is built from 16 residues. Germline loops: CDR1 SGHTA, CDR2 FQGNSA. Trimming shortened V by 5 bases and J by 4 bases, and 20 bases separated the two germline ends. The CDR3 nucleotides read TGTGCCAGCAGCCGCCATGGGAGGGGGTCCCTCTATGGCTACACCTTC. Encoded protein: CASSRHGRGSLYGYTF. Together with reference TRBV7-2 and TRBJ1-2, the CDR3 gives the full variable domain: GAGVSQSPSNKVTEKGKDVELRCDPISGHTALYWYRQSLGQGLEFLIYFQGNSAPDKSGLPSDRFSAERTGGSVSTLTIQRTQQEDSAVYLCASSRHGRGSLYGYTFGSGTRLTVV.

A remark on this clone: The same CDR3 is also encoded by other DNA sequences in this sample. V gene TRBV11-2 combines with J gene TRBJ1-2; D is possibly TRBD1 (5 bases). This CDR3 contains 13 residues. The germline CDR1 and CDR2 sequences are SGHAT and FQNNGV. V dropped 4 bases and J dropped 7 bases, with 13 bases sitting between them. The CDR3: CASSSGGEGGYTF. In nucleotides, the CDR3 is TGTGCCAGCAGCTCCGGGGGAGAAGGTGGCTACACCTTC.

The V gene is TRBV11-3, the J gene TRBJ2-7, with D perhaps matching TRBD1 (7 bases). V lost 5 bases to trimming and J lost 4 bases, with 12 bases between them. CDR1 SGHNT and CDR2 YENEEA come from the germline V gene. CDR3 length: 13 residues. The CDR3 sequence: CASSPAGGYEQYF. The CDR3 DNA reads TGTGCCAGCAGCCCCGCAGGGGGGTACGAGCAGTACTTC.

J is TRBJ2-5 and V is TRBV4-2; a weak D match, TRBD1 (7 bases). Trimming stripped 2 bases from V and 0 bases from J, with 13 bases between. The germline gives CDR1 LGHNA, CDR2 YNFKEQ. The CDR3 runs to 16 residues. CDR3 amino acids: CASSQNGRGDQETQYF. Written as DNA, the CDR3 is TGTGCCAGCAGCCAAAATGGCAGGGGGGACCAAGAGACCCAGTACTTC.

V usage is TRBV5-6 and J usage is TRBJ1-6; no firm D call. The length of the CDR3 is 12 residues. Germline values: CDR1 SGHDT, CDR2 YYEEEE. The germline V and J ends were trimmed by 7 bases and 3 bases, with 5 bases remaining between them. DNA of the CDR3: TGTGCCAGCGGCAACTATAATTCACCCCTCCACTTT. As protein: CASGNYNSPLHF.

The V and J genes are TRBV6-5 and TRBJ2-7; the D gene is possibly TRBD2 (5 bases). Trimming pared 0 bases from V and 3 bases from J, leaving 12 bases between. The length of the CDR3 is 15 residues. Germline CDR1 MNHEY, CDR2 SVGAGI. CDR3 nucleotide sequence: TGTGCCAGCAGTTACTCCCGGACGGGATTCTACGAGCAGTACTTC. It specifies CASSYSRTGFYEQYF.

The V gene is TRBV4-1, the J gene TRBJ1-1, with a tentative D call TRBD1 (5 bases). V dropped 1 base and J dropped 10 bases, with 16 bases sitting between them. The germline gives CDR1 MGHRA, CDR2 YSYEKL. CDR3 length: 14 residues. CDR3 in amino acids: CASSQVSGSGLAFF. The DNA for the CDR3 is TGCGCCAGCAGCCAAGTGTCCGGGTCAGGGTTAGCTTTCTTT.

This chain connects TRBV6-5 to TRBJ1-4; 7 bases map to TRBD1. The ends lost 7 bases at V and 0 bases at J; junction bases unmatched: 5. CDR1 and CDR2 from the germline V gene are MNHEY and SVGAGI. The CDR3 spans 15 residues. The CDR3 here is CASKPGGTTNEKLFF. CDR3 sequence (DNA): TGTGCCAGCAAACCAGGGGGGACAACTAATGAAAAACTGTTTTTT.

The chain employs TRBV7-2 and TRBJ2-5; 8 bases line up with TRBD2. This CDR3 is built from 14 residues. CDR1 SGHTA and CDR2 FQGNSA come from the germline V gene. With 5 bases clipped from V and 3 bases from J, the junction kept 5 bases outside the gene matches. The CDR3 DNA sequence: TGTGCCAGCAGCCCCCGGGGGGGCAAAGAGACCCAGTACTTC. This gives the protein CASSPRGGKETQYF.

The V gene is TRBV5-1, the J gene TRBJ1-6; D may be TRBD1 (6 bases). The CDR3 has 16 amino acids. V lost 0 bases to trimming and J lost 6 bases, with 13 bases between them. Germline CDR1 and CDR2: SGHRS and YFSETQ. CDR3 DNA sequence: TGCGCCAGCAGCTTGGAGTCAGGGGTTGGTAATTCACCCCTCCACTTT. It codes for CASSLESGVGNSPLHF.

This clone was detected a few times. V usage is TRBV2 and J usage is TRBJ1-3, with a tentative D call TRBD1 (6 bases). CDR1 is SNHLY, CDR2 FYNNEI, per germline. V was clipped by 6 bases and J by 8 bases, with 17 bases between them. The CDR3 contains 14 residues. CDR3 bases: TGTGCCAGCAGGGGGGATACAGGGACGGACACCATATATTTT. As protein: CASRGDTGTDTIYF.

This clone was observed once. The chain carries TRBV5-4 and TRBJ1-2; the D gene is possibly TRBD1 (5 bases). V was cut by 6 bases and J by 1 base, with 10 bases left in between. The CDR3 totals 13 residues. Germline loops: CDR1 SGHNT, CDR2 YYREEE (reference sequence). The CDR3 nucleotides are TGTGCCAGCACCAAACAGGATAACTATGGCTACACCTTC. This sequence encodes CASTKQDNYGYTF.

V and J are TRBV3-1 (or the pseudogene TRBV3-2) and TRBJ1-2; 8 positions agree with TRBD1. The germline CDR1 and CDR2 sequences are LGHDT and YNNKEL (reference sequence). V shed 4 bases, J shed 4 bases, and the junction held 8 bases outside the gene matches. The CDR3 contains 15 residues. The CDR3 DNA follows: TGTGCCAGCAGCCCGAGACAGGGGTGGGTCTATGGCTACACCTTC. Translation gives CASSPRQGWVYGYTF.

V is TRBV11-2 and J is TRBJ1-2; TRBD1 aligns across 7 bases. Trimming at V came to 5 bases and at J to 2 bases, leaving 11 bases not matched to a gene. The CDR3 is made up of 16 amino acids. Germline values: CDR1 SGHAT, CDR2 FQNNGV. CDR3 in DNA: TGTGCCAGCAGCACGCTAGACAGGGCGCTCAACTATGGCTACACCTTC. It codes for CASSTLDRALNYGYTF.

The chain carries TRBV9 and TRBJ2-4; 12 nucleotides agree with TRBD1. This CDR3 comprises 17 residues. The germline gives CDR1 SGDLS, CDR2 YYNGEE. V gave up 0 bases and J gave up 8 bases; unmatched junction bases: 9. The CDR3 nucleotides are TGTGCCAGCAGCGTAGTTGGGGTGGGACAGGGGGCCGACATTCAGTACTTC. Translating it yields CASSVVGVGQGADIQYF.

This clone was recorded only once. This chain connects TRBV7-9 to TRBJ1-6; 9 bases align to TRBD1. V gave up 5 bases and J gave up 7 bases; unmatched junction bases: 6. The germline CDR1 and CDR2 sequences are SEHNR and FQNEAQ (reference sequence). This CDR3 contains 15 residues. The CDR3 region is CASSPMGQGNSPLHF. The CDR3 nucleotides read TGTGCCAGCAGCCCGATGGGACAGGGAAATTCACCCCTCCACTTT. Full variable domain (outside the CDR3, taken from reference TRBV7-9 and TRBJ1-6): DTGVSQNPRHKITKRGQNVTFRCDPISEHNRLYWYRQTLGQGPEFLTYFQNEAQLEKSRLLSDRFSAERPKGSFSTLEIQRTEQGDSAMYLCASSPMGQGNSPLHFGNGTRLTVT.